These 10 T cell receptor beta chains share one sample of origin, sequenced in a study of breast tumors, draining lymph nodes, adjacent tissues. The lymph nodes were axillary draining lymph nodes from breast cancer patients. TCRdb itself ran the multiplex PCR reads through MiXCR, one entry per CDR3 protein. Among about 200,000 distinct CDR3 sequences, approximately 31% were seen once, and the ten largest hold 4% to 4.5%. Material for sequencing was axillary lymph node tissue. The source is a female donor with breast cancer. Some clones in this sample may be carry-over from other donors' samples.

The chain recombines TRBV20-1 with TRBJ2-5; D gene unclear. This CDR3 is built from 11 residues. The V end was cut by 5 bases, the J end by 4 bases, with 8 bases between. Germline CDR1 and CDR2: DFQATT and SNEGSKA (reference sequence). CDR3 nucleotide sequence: TGCAGTGCTCCCCCCCTAGAGACCCAGTACTTC. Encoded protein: CSAPPLETQYF.

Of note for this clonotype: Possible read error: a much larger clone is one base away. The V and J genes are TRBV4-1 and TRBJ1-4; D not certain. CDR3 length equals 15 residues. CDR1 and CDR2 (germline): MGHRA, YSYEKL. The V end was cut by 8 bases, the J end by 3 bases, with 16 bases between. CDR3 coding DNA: TGCGCCAGCGGCCCCCTTGGGGTGCCTAATGAAAAACTGTTTTTT. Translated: CASGPLGVPNEKLFF.

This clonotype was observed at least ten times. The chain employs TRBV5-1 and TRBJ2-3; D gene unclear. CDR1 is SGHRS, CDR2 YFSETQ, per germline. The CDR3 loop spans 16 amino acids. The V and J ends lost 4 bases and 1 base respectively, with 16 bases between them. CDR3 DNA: TGCGCCAGCAGCCTCCCTGCAGGCGCCGGCACAGATACGCAGTATTTT. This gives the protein CASSLPAGAGTDTQYF.

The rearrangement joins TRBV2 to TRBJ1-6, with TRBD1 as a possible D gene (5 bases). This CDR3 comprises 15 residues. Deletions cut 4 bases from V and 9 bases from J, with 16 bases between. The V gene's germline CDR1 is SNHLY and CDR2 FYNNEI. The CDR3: CASSARDRDASPLHF. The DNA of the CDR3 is TGTGCCAGCAGTGCTAGAGATAGGGACGCTTCACCCCTCCACTTT.

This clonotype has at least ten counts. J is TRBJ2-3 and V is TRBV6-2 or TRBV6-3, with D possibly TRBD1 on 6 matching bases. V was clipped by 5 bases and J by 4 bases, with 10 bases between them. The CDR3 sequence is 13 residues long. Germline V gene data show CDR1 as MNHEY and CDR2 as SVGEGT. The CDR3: CASSEQGPDTQYF. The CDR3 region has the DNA TGTGCCAGCAGTGAACAGGGTCCAGATACGCAGTATTTT.

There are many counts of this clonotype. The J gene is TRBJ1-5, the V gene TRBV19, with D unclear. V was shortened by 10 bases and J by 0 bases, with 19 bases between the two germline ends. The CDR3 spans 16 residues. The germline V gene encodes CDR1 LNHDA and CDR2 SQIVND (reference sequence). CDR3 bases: TGTGCCATATTAAGGCCGAAAATTAATAGCAATCAGCCCCAGCATTTT. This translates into CAILRPKINSNQPQHF.

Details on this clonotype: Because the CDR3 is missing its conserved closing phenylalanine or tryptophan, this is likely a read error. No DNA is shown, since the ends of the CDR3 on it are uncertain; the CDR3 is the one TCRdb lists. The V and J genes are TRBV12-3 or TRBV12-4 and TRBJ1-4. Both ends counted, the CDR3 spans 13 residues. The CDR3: CASSFEETQYFGP.

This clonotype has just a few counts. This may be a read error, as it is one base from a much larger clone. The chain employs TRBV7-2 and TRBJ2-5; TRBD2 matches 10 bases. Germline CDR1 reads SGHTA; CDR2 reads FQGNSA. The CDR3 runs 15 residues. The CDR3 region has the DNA TGTGCCAGCAGCTTACTAGCGGGGGCACAAGAGACCCAGCACTTC. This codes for CASSLLAGAQETQHF.

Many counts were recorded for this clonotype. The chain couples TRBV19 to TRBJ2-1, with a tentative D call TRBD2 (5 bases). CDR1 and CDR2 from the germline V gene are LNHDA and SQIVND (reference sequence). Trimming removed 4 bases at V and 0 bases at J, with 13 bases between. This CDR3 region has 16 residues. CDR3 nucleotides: TGTGCCAGTAGTAACCTCGGGGTTGGCTCCTACAATGAGCAGTTCTTC. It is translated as CASSNLGVGSYNEQFF.

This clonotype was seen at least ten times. CDR3 bases: TGCGCCAGCAGCCCATCCGGGACTAGCGTAACAGATACGCAGTATTTT. Its protein product is CASSPSGTSVTDTQYF. V usage is TRBV4-1 and J usage is TRBJ2-3; TRBD2 matches 10 bases. Per germline, CDR1 MGHRA and CDR2 YSYEKL. The CDR3 runs to 16 residues. Trimming removed 4 bases from V and 3 bases from J; junction bases left unmatched: 7.